A single sample gave rise to the 24 T cell receptor beta chains below, sequenced in a study of graft-versus-host responses after intestinal transplantation. No antigen has been assigned to these receptors. Clones were read by immunoSEQ multiplex PCR, and TCRdb kept only the in-frame ones, dropping some. The sample comprises about 110,000 clones, 90% to 95% of which are singletons, and roughly 0.5% rests with the top ten. The sequences come from unstimulated CD8+ T cells sorted from spleen or lymph node cells, collected before intestinal transplant. These receptor sequences come from a human donor who received an intestinal transplant.

This chain links TRBV2 with TRBJ2-1; D uncertain. CDR1 and CDR2 (germline): SNHLY, FYNNEI. This CDR3 has 13 amino acids. V lost 8 bases, J lost 2 bases, and 10 bases lay in between. The CDR3 protein is CASLETTYNEQFF. The CDR3 DNA follows: TGTGCCAGCTTAGAAACGACCTACAATGAGCAGTTCTTC.

The V gene is TRBV7-8, the J gene TRBJ1-2; 10 nucleotides agree with TRBD1. The CDR3 runs 13 residues. CDR1 and CDR2 from the germline V gene are SGHVS and FQNEAQ. The ends lost 4 bases at V and 8 bases at J; junction bases unmatched: 4. This CDR3 reads CASSSRTGGGYTF. CDR3 DNA sequence: TGTGCCAGCAGCTCTCGGACAGGGGGAGGCTACACCTTC.

The chain couples TRBV19 to TRBJ2-3; unclear D gene. The CDR3 consists of 13 residues. CDR1 and CDR2 (germline): LNHDA, SQIVND (reference sequence). The V end lost 5 bases, the J end lost 5 bases, and 11 bases lay between the germline ends. In DNA, the CDR3 is TGTGCCAGTAGTCTGGCCGCCGGAGATACGCAGTATTTT. Translated: CASSLAAGDTQYF.

Remarks on this clone: Other DNA sequences in this sample translate to the same CDR3. The gene calls are TRBV19 and TRBJ2-1; the D gene is possibly TRBD2 (5 bases). CDR1 LNHDA and CDR2 SQIVND come from the germline V gene (reference sequence). V lost 5 bases and J 4 bases, leaving 9 bases between the germline ends. The CDR3 runs 13 residues. CDR3 sequence: CASSPGLYNEQFF. The CDR3 DNA reads TGTGCCAGTAGTCCCGGACTGTACAATGAGCAGTTCTTC.

This chain's CDR3 is CASSSPFGPSASEQYF. The CDR3 coding sequence is TGTGCCAGCAGCTCCCCTTTCGGACCCTCGGCCTCCGAGCAGTACTTC. V is TRBV13 and J is TRBJ2-7; D is undetermined. Germline CDR1 PRHDT, CDR2 FYEKMQ (reference sequence). Trimming cost V 4 bases and J 6 bases, with 22 bases left between them. CDR3 length: 16 amino acids.

J is TRBJ2-1 and V is TRBV6-5; no clear D gene. The CDR3 length is 13 residues. Germline CDR1 reads MNHEY; CDR2 reads SVGAGI. V lost 7 bases to trimming and J lost 7 bases, with 14 bases between them. CDR3 loop: CASMFLLENEQFF. The CDR3 DNA reads as TGTGCCAGCATGTTCCTCCTTGAGAATGAGCAGTTCTTC.

This sequence joins TRBV5-5 and TRBJ2-7; no clear D gene. This CDR3 has 13 amino acids. V was pared by 1 base and J by 2 bases, with 7 bases between. CDR1 SGHKS and CDR2 YYEKEE come from the germline V gene (reference sequence). The CDR3 spells CASSLQSPYEQYF. The CDR3 nucleotides are TGTGCCAGCAGCTTGCAATCCCCCTACGAGCAGTACTTC. Full variable domain (rest looked up from reference TRBV5-5 and TRBJ2-7): DAGVTQSPTHLIKTRGQQVTLRCSPISGHKSVSWYQQVLGQGPQFIFQYYEKEERGRGNFPDRFSARQFPNYSSELNVNALLLGDSALYLCASSLQSPYEQYFGPGTRLTVT.

The V gene is TRBV7-9, the J gene TRBJ2-1; no reliable D call. The CDR3 spans 14 residues. The V end lost 4 bases, the J end lost 8 bases, and 15 bases lay between the germline ends. Germline assignment: CDR1 SEHNR and CDR2 FQNEAQ (reference sequence). The CDR3 protein is CASSSSVRAHEQFF. In DNA form, the CDR3 reads TGTGCCAGCAGCTCCTCCGTTAGGGCGCATGAGCAGTTCTTC.

The rearrangement joins TRBV21-1 to TRBJ2-7; the table gives TRBD2 as D, unverified against the DNA. TRBV21-1 has pseudogene status. The CDR3 runs 12 residues. The DNA of the CDR3 is TGTGCCAGCAGACTGGGGGGGGATGAGCAGTACTTC. Its translation is CASRLGGDEQYF.

The chain couples TRBV5-1 to TRBJ1-3, with D tentatively TRBD1 (5 bases). Trimming left V 2 bases short and J 4 bases short, with 19 bases between. CDR3 length equals 17 residues. Germline CDR1 is SGHRS and CDR2 is YFSETQ. The CDR3 here is CASSFLPLPDIGNTIYF. The CDR3 bases are TGCGCCAGCAGCTTCCTCCCCCTTCCGGACATAGGAAACACCATATATTTT.

This clone has only a few counts. The chain couples TRBV4-1 to TRBJ2-7, with TRBD2 as a possible D gene (5 bases). Germline CDR1 and CDR2: MGHRA and YSYEKL. This CDR3 comprises 15 residues. V lost 2 bases to trimming and J lost 7 bases, with 18 bases between them. The CDR3 here is CASSQTQTTSWEQYF. In DNA, the CDR3 is TGCGCCAGCAGCCAAACCCAGACTACCTCCTGGGAGCAGTACTTC.

For the CDR3, the DNA is TGTGCCAGCAGCCCGGAAGCGGGAGAGACCCAGTACTTC. Amino acids: CASSPEAGETQYF. The V call is TRBV4-2, the J call TRBJ2-5; a weak D match, TRBD2 (6 bases). This CDR3 has 13 amino acids. V lost 4 bases, J lost 4 bases, and 10 bases lay in between. The germline V gene encodes CDR1 LGHNA and CDR2 YNFKEQ.

The rearrangement joins TRBV10-1 to TRBJ2-1, with 8 bases lining up with TRBD2. There are 14 residues in the CDR3. After removal of 5 bases from V and 10 bases from J, the junction contained 10 bases not matched to a gene. CDR1 and CDR2 from the germline V gene are WNHNN and SYGVQD (reference sequence). The CDR3 region is CASSPGTRGGEQFF. The CDR3 coding sequence is TGCGCCAGCAGTCCGGGGACCCGGGGGGGCGAGCAGTTCTTC.

The chain carries TRBV6-1 and TRBJ2-7, with TRBD2 identical over 7 bases. This CDR3 spans 13 amino acids. V trimming: 8 bases; J trimming: 4 bases; junction bases outside the gene matches: 8. Germline V lookup: CDR1 MNHNS, CDR2 SASEGT. The CDR3 reads CASGGGGEYEQYF. The CDR3 DNA reads as TGTGCCAGCGGGGGGGGTGGGGAATACGAGCAGTACTTC.

For the CDR3, the DNA is TGTGCCAGTAGTATTAGTGGGGAGCAGTACTTC. Translating it yields CASSISGEQYF. V usage is TRBV19 and J usage is TRBJ2-7; the D is unclear. Deletions cut 3 bases from V and 7 bases from J, with 7 bases between. The germline V gene has CDR1 LNHDA and CDR2 SQIVND (reference sequence). The CDR3 is made up of 11 amino acids.

The chain is built from TRBV18 and TRBJ1-2; 7 bases match TRBD1. This CDR3 is built from 13 residues. Germline V gene sequence: CDR1 KGHSH, CDR2 LQKENI. V lost 0 bases to trimming and J lost 8 bases; unmatched junction nucleotides: 3. CDR3 DNA: TGTGCCAGCTCACCACCGACAGGGCTAGGCTACACCTTC. Translated: CASSPPTGLGYTF. Based on the CDR3 plus reference TRBV18 and TRBJ1-2, the full variable domain is NAGVMQNPRHLVRRRGQEARLRCSPMKGHSHVYWYRQLPEEGLKFMVYLQKENIIDESGMPKERFSAEFPKEGPSILRIQQVVRGDSAAYFCASSPPTGLGYTFGSGTRLTVV.

In its sample, this clone was seen once. The genes are TRBV6-6 and TRBJ2-1; TRBD1 or TRBD2 may be the D gene (5 bases each). The V end lost 6 bases, the J end lost 15 bases, and 18 bases lay between the germline ends. Germline assignment: CDR1 MNHNY and CDR2 SVGAGI (reference sequence). The CDR3 spans 12 residues. The DNA of the CDR3 is TGTGCCAGCAGATTTCCGGGACCCGACACGTTCTTC. Translated: CASRFPGPDTFF.

V usage is TRBV11-3 and J usage is TRBJ2-3, with TRBD1 matching over 12 bases. The CDR3 loop spans 20 amino acids. Germline V lookup: CDR1 SGHNT, CDR2 YENEEA. V gave up 1 base and J gave up 2 bases; unmatched junction bases: 13. The DNA for the CDR3 is TGTGCCAGCAGCTTAGGGTCTTTCCGGGACAGGGGGCGGATCACAGATACGCAGTATTTT. Translation gives CASSLGSFRDRGRITDTQYF.

The chain combines TRBV10-3 with TRBJ1-3; 9 bases are a match to TRBD1. CDR3 length: 16 amino acids. The junction had 3 bases not matched to a gene; V was cut back by 3 bases and J by 0 bases. The germline V gene has CDR1 ENHRY and CDR2 SYGVKD. CDR3: CAISEWDRASGNTIYF. The CDR3 region has the DNA TGTGCCATCAGTGAATGGGACAGGGCCTCTGGAAACACCATATATTTT.

The chain uses TRBV30 and TRBJ2-1, with no clear D. Germline V gene data show CDR1 as GTSNPN and CDR2 as SVGIG (reference sequence). V shed 0 bases and J shed 8 bases, with 11 bases lying between them. This CDR3 has 13 residues. The CDR3 is CAWSVPVFDEQFF. The CDR3, as DNA: TGTGCCTGGAGTGTACCCGTGTTCGATGAGCAGTTCTTC.

The chain recombines TRBV5-1 with TRBJ2-7; no firm D call. V was shortened by 0 bases and J by 7 bases, with 14 bases between the two germline ends. Germline values: CDR1 SGHRS, CDR2 YFSETQ. The CDR3 loop spans 14 amino acids. The CDR3 bases are TGCGCCAGCAGCTTGGAAGACCCGGAGAGAGAGCAGTACTTC. Translating gives CASSLEDPEREQYF.

This clone appeared once. The chain couples TRBV7-3 to TRBJ2-1; 9 bases are shared with TRBD2. This CDR3 spans 16 amino acids. Unmatched junction bases numbered 12, after V lost 5 bases and J lost 7 bases. Germline lookup yields CDR1 SGHTA and CDR2 FQGTGA. CDR3 sequence reads: CASSERLAAASNEQFF. The DNA for the CDR3 is TGTGCCAGCAGCGAGAGACTAGCGGCCGCTAGTAATGAGCAGTTCTTC.

The chain links TRBV13 to TRBJ2-7; 10 bases fit TRBD2. There are 15 residues in the CDR3. J was trimmed by 5 bases and V by 0 bases; bases with no gene match: 4. Per the germline V gene, CDR1 is PRHDT and CDR2 is FYEKMQ (reference sequence). The chain's CDR3 is CASSLGRAGGNEQYF. The CDR3 DNA sequence: TGTGCCAGCAGCTTAGGTCGAGCGGGAGGGAACGAGCAGTACTTC.

The chain carries TRBV2 and TRBJ2-1; 9 bases are shared with TRBD2. With V trimmed by 9 bases and J by 0 bases, 6 bases remained unmatched. The CDR3 loop spans 15 amino acids. Germline values: CDR1 SNHLY, CDR2 FYNNEI. Here the CDR3 reads CARTLAGRSYNEQFF. CDR3 sequence (DNA): TGTGCCAGGACCCTAGCGGGACGCTCCTACAATGAGCAGTTCTTC. Combining the CDR3 with reference TRBV2 and TRBJ2-1 gives the whole variable domain EPEVTQTPSHQVTQMGQEVILRCVPISNHLYFYWYRQILGQKVEFLVSFYNNEISEKSEIFDDQFSVERPDGSNFTLKIRSTKLEDSAMYFCARTLAGRSYNEQFFGPGTRLTVL.